The present T cell receptor (beta chain) was sequenced within a study of cytomegalovirus exposure and HLA in healthy donors. Study-level results: Later on, an analysis found that several of the most significant clusters appeared to be linked to common viral pathogens, which included parvovirus B19.

As concerns this clone: Its specificity is unknown.

Researchers ran the PCR with 60 Vbeta and 13 Jbeta primers. Generated by immunoSEQ multiplex PCR, the TCRdb table keeps only in-frame clones and is missing some. Here the sample spans some 150,000 clones, more than 75% being singletons. Among the donors, all were healthy bone marrow donors. The CDR3 is 15 amino acids. CDR1 and CDR2 (germline): LNHDA, SQIVND (reference sequence). After removal of 9 bases from V and 0 bases from J, the junction contained 4 bases not matched to a gene. This rearrangement joins TRBV19 to TRBJ2-6; TRBD1 aligns across 8 bases. The TCR comes from a man between 25 and 39 years old in good health and CMV-seropositive. Sequencing was carried out using PBMCs. Here the CDR3 DNA reads TGTGCCAGCGGACAGGGAAGCTCTGGGGCCAACGTCCTGACTTTC. It is translated as CASGQGSSGANVLTF.